This T cell receptor (beta chain) was obtained from a study of T cell responses to AZD1222 COVID-19 vaccine. Libraries were prepared by immunoSEQ multiplex PCR; TCRdb keeps only in-frame clonotypes and omits some of them. The sample holds approximately 150,000 clones, 92% seen once. The sample consisted of peripheral blood, taken on day 0 of AZD1222 vaccination. The receptor was derived from an adult in good health.

The CDR3 here is CASSQAKWTSGAQETQYF. The DNA for the CDR3 is TGTGCCAGCAGCCAAGCCAAATGGACTAGCGGAGCCCAAGAGACCCAGTACTTC. The rearrangement uses TRBV3-1 (or the pseudogene TRBV3-2) and TRBJ2-5; 10 bases fit TRBD2. This CDR3 region has 18 residues. The trim removed 1 base at V and 1 base at J, leaving 9 bases unmatched. The germline V gene encodes CDR1 LGHDT and CDR2 YNNKEL (reference sequence).